This entry concerns a single TCR beta chain. The data belong to a study of blood T cell repertoires in COVID-19. Method: immunoSEQ multiplex PCR; TCRdb's copy keeps in-frame clones and lacks some. The sample yields roughly 100,000 clones, about 85% seen once. The CDR3 has 15 amino acids. V lost 1 base, J lost 9 bases, and 9 bases stayed unmatched. From germline, CDR1 is SGHAT and CDR2 FQNNGV. The chain employs TRBV11-2 and TRBJ1-1; TRBD1 agrees at 9 bases. The sequence derives from a man aged 50 or older in a cohort sampled during active COVID-19. The sample consisted of peripheral blood. This CDR3 is CASSLGYWTGEKAFF. The CDR3 DNA follows: TGTGCCAGCAGCTTAGGGTATTGGACAGGGGAGAAAGCTTTCTTT.